This T cell receptor (beta chain) originates from a study of cytomegalovirus exposure and HLA in healthy donors. Study at large: Membership in the Caucasian-associated ancestry cluster was found for around four fifths of a few hundred genotyped donors.

60 Vbeta and 13 Jbeta primers were used in PCR. Produced via immunoSEQ multiplex PCR; TCRdb's table is partial and in-frame only. The sample contains some 110,000 clones, over 12% of which appear only once. The CDR3 is 12 residues long. The germline V gene encodes CDR1 SGHAT and CDR2 FQNNGV. Trimming pared 5 bases from V and 5 bases from J, leaving 9 bases between. Broader study findings: CMV serostatus stood as the only immune exposure information on hand. Several of the most significant clusters appeared linked to common viral pathogens, based on a later analysis.

Details on this clone: As yet, its antigen is unknown.

This chain links TRBV11-2 with TRBJ1-2; unclear D gene. The sequence was obtained from a female donor in good health and CMV-seronegative. Material for sequencing was PBMCs. The CDR3 spells CASSLTMYGYTF. CDR3 in DNA: TGTGCCAGCAGCCTCACAATGTATGGCTACACCTTC. The variable domain in full, completed from reference TRBV11-2 and TRBJ1-2, reads EAGVAQSPRYKIIEKRQSVAFWCNPISGHATLYWYQQILGQGPKLLIQFQNNGVVDDSQLPKDRFSAERLKGVDSTLKIQPAKLEDSAVYLCASSLTMYGYTFGSGTRLTVV.